The 22 T cell receptor beta chains below were found in one sample sequenced in a study of lymphopenia after photon versus proton radiotherapy (dated by TCRdb to the late 2010s). Libraries were constructed by the immunoSEQ multiplex PCR assay. TCRdb re-hosts the immuneACCESS table, in-frame sequences only. Its copies lack some clones; in the studies checked, an unresolved V gene accounts for under half of them, and the cause for the rest is not known. Within this sample are 30,000 to 40,000 clones, with roughly nine tenths of them counted one time only. Around 15% of the sample belongs to the ten largest clones. Sample: peripheral blood, taken from a patient treated with photon-based radiotherapy. The receptor source for this set is a man aged 55 to 70 with cholangiocarcinoma.

V is TRBV5-6 and J is TRBJ2-3, with 8 bases that match TRBD2. This CDR3 is 16 amino acids long. V was clipped by 5 bases and J by 4 bases; unmatched bases: 12. Germline loops: CDR1 SGHDT, CDR2 YYEEEE. This chain's CDR3 is CASSPLAGGLSDTQYF. In DNA, the CDR3 is TGTGCCAGCAGTCCGCTGGCGGGGGGATTGTCAGATACGCAGTATTTT. Based on the CDR3 plus reference TRBV5-6 and TRBJ2-3, the full variable domain is DAGVTQSPTHLIKTRGQQVTLRCSPKSGHDTVSWYQQALGQGPQFIFQYYEEEERQRGNFPDRFSGHQFPNYSSELNVNALLLGDSALYLCASSPLAGGLSDTQYFGPGTRLTVL.

The chain links TRBV29-1 to TRBJ2-2; D gene unclear. V was clipped by 0 bases and J by 6 bases, with 14 bases between them. The CDR3 has 15 amino acids. Germline V CDR1 and CDR2: SQVTM, ANQGSEA. CDR3 in DNA: TGCAGCGTTGAAGATCCCACGCGGCTGCCCGGGGAGCTGTTTTTT. Its translation is CSVEDPTRLPGELFF.

This clone was counted a few times. The chain is built from TRBV28 and TRBJ1-2; D gene uncertain. This CDR3 is 13 amino acids long. Trimming pared 2 bases from V and 6 bases from J, leaving 10 bases between. Germline V gene data show CDR1 as MDHEN and CDR2 as SYDVKM. The CDR3 DNA is TGTGCCAGCAGTTTAGCCCAGCACGATGGCTACACCTTC. Translating gives CASSLAQHDGYTF.

V gene TRBV6-1 combines with J gene TRBJ2-2, with 7 bases fitting TRBD1. The V segment lost 3 bases and the J segment 3 bases; nucleotides outside the gene matches: 7. Germline V gene lookup returns CDR1 MNHNS and CDR2 SASEGT. This CDR3 is built from 16 residues. As DNA, the CDR3 is TGTGCCAGCAGTGACCTTAGGGACAGATACACCGGGGAGCTGTTTTTT. Protein sequence: CASSDLRDRYTGELFF.

This clone was picked up one time. This rearrangement joins TRBV10-2 to TRBJ2-1, with a possible D match to TRBD2 (5 bases). Trimming took off 2 bases at V and 6 bases at J, with 11 bases between the two ends. Germline loops: CDR1 WSHSY, CDR2 SAAADI. This CDR3 contains 14 residues. CDR3 amino acids: CASSEGAEGNEQFF. CDR3 in DNA: TGCGCCAGCAGTGAGGGAGCCGAGGGCAATGAGCAGTTCTTC.

J is TRBJ1-5 and V is TRBV18; the match to TRBD1 covers 9 bases. V lost 4 bases, J lost 8 bases, and 6 bases stayed unmatched. This CDR3 contains 14 residues. The germline V gene has CDR1 KGHSH and CDR2 LQKENI. CDR3 in DNA: TGTGCCAGCTCACAAACAGGGGGCAGGGAGCCCCAGCATTTT. It encodes CASSQTGGREPQHF.

To note about this clone: The conserved phenylalanine or tryptophan is not found at the CDR3 terminus, so this likely reflects a read error. The V and J genes are TRBV5-4 and TRBJ1-1; a possible D gene is TRBD1 (6 bases). The germline CDR1 and CDR2 sequences are SGHNT and YYREEE (reference sequence). Trimming cost V 4 bases and J 6 bases, with 16 bases left between them. The CDR3 sequence is 14 residues long. The CDR3 nucleotides are TGTGCCAGCAGCCTCGACCCAGGGGAGGCTGAAGCTTTCCTT. It encodes CASSLDPGEAEAFL.

The chain employs TRBV18 and TRBJ2-2, with TRBD1 as a possible D gene (5 bases). The V gene's germline CDR1 is KGHSH and CDR2 LQKENI. The CDR3 has 15 residues. Trimming took 4 bases from V and 7 from J, leaving 16 bases between them. The CDR3 DNA follows: TGTGCCAGCTCACAGCAGGGCGCCTTAGGCGGGGAGCTGTTTTTT. It yields the protein CASSQQGALGGELFF.

This clone was counted a single time. The V gene is TRBV5-1, the J gene TRBJ1-2, with D uncertain. CDR1 is SGHRS, CDR2 YFSETQ, per germline. This CDR3 comprises 15 residues. The germline V and J ends were trimmed by 6 bases and 7 bases, with 22 bases remaining between them. The CDR3 DNA reads as TGCGCCAGCACCCTGGAAGTCAGTTCCTTAGGTGGCTACACCTTC. Encoded protein: CASTLEVSSLGGYTF.

The chain recombines TRBV7-2 with TRBJ2-2, with a tentative D call TRBD1 (6 bases). The CDR3 covers 15 residues. The germline V gene has CDR1 SGHTA and CDR2 FQGNSA. Trimming stripped 5 bases from V and 6 bases from J, with 16 bases between. In nucleotides, the CDR3 is TGTGCCAGCAGCCGGACAGTTCTATCCGCCGGGGAGCTGTTTTTT. Translation gives CASSRTVLSAGELFF.

The DNA for the CDR3 is TGTGCCATCAGTAACCCGGGACTAGCGGGTTACAATGAGCAGTTCTTC. Translated, it gives CAISNPGLAGYNEQFF. The chain carries TRBV10-3 and TRBJ2-1; 12 nucleotides agree with TRBD2. The CDR3 is 16 amino acids. Germline CDR1 and CDR2: ENHRY and SYGVKD. Trimming took 5 bases from V and 4 from J; bases not matched to a gene: 6.

The chain joins TRBV28 to TRBJ2-5; D not resolved. The DNA matches TRBJ2-7 better at its end, which makes the J call doubtful. This CDR3 region has 15 residues. Looked up from germline, CDR1 is MDHEN and CDR2 is SYDVKM. The CDR3 DNA reads as TGTGCCAGCAGTTTCTATAGGGATCTCTCCTACGAGCAGTACTTC. It is translated as CASSFYRDLSYEQYF.

J is TRBJ1-4 and V is TRBV29-1; D gene uncertain. Germline CDR1 SQVTM, CDR2 ANQGSEA. The CDR3 covers 10 residues. The V end was cut by 4 bases, the J end by 6 bases, with 3 bases between. CDR3 coding DNA: TGCAGCGTTGGGGATGAAAAACTGTTTTTT. Translated, it gives CSVGDEKLFF.

The genes are TRBV9 and TRBJ2-7, with TRBD1 matching over 7 bases. The CDR3 has 17 residues. J was trimmed by 5 bases and V by 0 bases; bases with no gene match: 14. CDR1 and CDR2 (germline): SGDLS, YYNGEE. This CDR3 is CASSVGLGGDRVDEQYF. DNA for the CDR3: TGTGCCAGCAGCGTAGGCCTTGGTGGGGACAGAGTTGACGAGCAGTACTTC.

The chain combines TRBV19 with TRBJ1-2; 8 bases fit TRBD1. The germline V gene encodes CDR1 LNHDA and CDR2 SQIVND (reference sequence). The length of the CDR3 is 14 residues. V was pared by 7 bases and J by 2 bases, with 6 bases of the junction left unmatched. The CDR3 loop reads CASTKGQVNYGYTF. The CDR3 DNA is TGTGCCAGTACCAAGGGACAGGTCAACTATGGCTACACCTTC.

The chain uses TRBV7-6 and TRBJ2-3; the D gene is possibly TRBD2 (5 bases). Trimming left V 4 bases short and J 6 bases short, with 8 bases between. Per germline, CDR1 SGHVS and CDR2 FNYEAQ. The CDR3 totals 12 residues. The CDR3: CASSSSGDTQYF. As DNA, the CDR3 is TGTGCCAGCAGCTCTTCGGGGGATACGCAGTATTTT.

This chain connects TRBV7-8 to TRBJ1-2; D gene unclear. Trimming stripped 1 base from V and 8 bases from J, with 8 bases between. Germline loops: CDR1 SGHVS, CDR2 FQNEAQ. This CDR3 has 12 residues. This CDR3 is CASSLVGEGYTF. Here the CDR3 DNA reads TGTGCCAGCAGCTTAGTCGGGGAAGGCTACACCTTC.

The rearrangement uses TRBV7-6 and TRBJ2-1, with 7 nucleotides matching TRBD2. This CDR3 is 14 amino acids long. Per the germline V gene, CDR1 is SGHVS and CDR2 is FNYEAQ. Germline trimming cut 5 bases from V and 5 bases from J; bases unmatched to any gene: 6. The CDR3 region is CASSPMGGDNEQFF. The CDR3 bases are TGTGCCAGCAGCCCGATGGGGGGGGACAATGAGCAGTTCTTC.

CDR3 protein: CASARGRDYGYTF. In nucleotides, the CDR3 is TGTGCCAGCGCGCGGGGACGAGACTATGGCTACACCTTC. The V call is TRBV6-1, the J call TRBJ1-2, with TRBD1 as a possible D gene (5 bases). This CDR3 is 13 amino acids long. Germline V gives CDR1 MNHNS, CDR2 SASEGT. V was trimmed by 8 bases and J by 3 bases, leaving 13 bases between them.

The genes are TRBV5-1 and TRBJ2-3; D ambiguous. The germline gives CDR1 SGHRS, CDR2 YFSETQ. CDR3 length equals 17 residues. V was clipped by 0 bases and J by 0 bases, with 14 bases between them. In nucleotides, the CDR3 is TGCGCCAGCAGCTTGGCCGTCGTCTTCTCTAGCACAGATACGCAGTATTTT. This translates into CASSLAVVFSSTDTQYF.

The chain is built from TRBV12-5 and TRBJ1-1; D is unresolved. The ends were cut back, 1 base at V and 4 bases at J, with 13 bases in the middle. The CDR3 loop spans 15 amino acids. CDR1 is LGHNT and CDR2 is FRNRAP in the germline V gene. The CDR3 nucleotides read TGTGCTAGTGGTTTGGCTCCCTTGGGAGGCACTGAAGCTTTCTTT. Translation: CASGLAPLGGTEAFF.

V gene TRBV19 combines with J gene TRBJ1-5; D is perhaps TRBD1 (5 bases). The CDR3 sequence is 16 residues long. CDR1 is LNHDA and CDR2 is SQIVND in the germline V gene (reference sequence). V lost 7 bases to trimming and J lost 4 bases, with 20 bases between them. CDR3 residues: CASTLIGHTLNQPQHF. The DNA of the CDR3 is TGTGCCAGTACCCTAATCGGACACACTTTAAATCAGCCCCAGCATTTT.